The table lists the clone carrying this TCR beta chain with a few counts. This specimen belongs to a study of blood T cell repertoires in COVID-19. Whole-study context: Both acute and convalescent COVID-19 samples were obtained from the United States, Italy and Spain. T cells, B-cell-depleted T cells, or PBMCs provided the cDNA or gDNA that served as material.

Authors' data handling: Nucleated cell counts were estimated from reference gene primer amplification. Data came from immunoSEQ multiplex PCR; TCRdb stores just in-frame clones and leaves some out. V and J calls and clone size are given by that table; D and trimming were obtained from the DNA. The top ten clones hold over 4.5% of a sample with roughly 52,000 clones, about 83% of them seen once. Germline V gives CDR1 SGHRS, CDR2 YFSETQ. Trimming pared 4 bases from V and 8 bases from J, leaving 15 bases between. The CDR3 covers 14 residues. The sequenced material came from peripheral blood. The sequence came from a human donor in a cohort sampled during active COVID-19. This chain links TRBV5-1 with TRBJ1-4; D unclear. This CDR3 is CASSGPPRPEKLFF. DNA for the CDR3: TGCGCCAGCAGCGGCCCCCCGCGGCCGGAAAAACTGTTTTTT.